Listed below are T cell receptor beta chains from one sample, sequenced in a study of Ad26.COV2.S vaccination and SARS-CoV-2 variants. This table comes from immunoSEQ multiplex PCR, and its TCRdb copy is limited to in-frame clones, with some not included. The data hold 440,000 or so clones, with approximately 90% observed a single time. The specimen comprised peripheral blood, sampled in a trial of Ad26.COV2.S vaccine versus placebo. The receptors derive from a person aged 18-65 years who received the Ad26.COV2.S COVID-19 vaccine or a placebo. Both conserved end residues are part of each CDR3. Fields, in order: V gene, D gene, J gene, clone size, CDR3 DNA, CDR3 protein. A D gene is named only where the DNA matches it firmly. Some rows have no size entry. The others give once, few or many, or a class for an expanded clone.

TRBV5-4	-	TRBJ1-1	once	TGTGCCAGCGGTGGACTAACGTCGACTGAAGCTTTCTTT	CASGGLTSTEAFF
TRBV25-1	TRBD1	TRBJ1-1	-	TGTGCCAGCAGTTTGACAGGGCCTACTGAAGCTTTCTTT	CASSLTGPTEAFF
TRBV20-1	-	TRBJ1-3	few	TGCAGTGCTAGTTTTAGAGCTGGAAACACCATATATTTT	CSASFRAGNTIYF
TRBV18	-	TRBJ2-7	once	TGTGCCAGCTCAACCAACCCGAACAGTTTCGAGCAGTACTTC	CASSTNPNSFEQYF
TRBV28	TRBD1	TRBJ2-7	-	TGTGCCAGCAGCTCCAGGATAGGGCGTGGGACAGGGGGGAACGAGCAGTACTTC	CASSSRIGRGTGGNEQYF
TRBV28	TRBD1	TRBJ2-7	-	TGTGCCAGCAGTTCGACAGGGATACGGAGCTCCTACGAGCAGTACTTC	CASSSTGIRSSYEQYF
TRBV7-9	-	TRBJ2-1	-	TGTGCCAGCAGTGTAGCTTACAATGAGCAGTTCTTC	CASSVAYNEQFF
TRBV7-9	TRBD2	TRBJ2-5	-	TGTGCCAGCAGCCCCGGACTAGCGGGGGCGATACAAGAGACCCAGTACTTC	CASSPGLAGAIQETQYF
TRBV5-1	-	TRBJ2-5	-	TGCGCCAGCAGCTTGTATTTTGCCGTAGAGACCCAGTACTTC	CASSLYFAVETQYF
TRBV18	-	TRBJ1-1	few	TGTGCCAGCTCACCATCGGAGGGGCAGAACACTGAAGCTTTCTTT	CASSPSEGQNTEAFF
TRBV18	-	TRBJ1-1	-	TGTGCCAGCTCACCAGAGAACACTGAAGCTTTCTTT	CASSPENTEAFF
TRBV6-5	-	TRBJ2-1	-	TGTGCCAGCAGTTACTCGGCTGGGAATGAGCAGTTCTTC	CASSYSAGNEQFF
TRBV10-1	TRBD2	TRBJ2-3	-	TGCGCCAGCAGTGAGTCGACTAGCGGAAGCACAGATACGCAGTATTTT	CASSESTSGSTDTQYF
TRBV3-1/TRBV3-2	TRBD1	TRBJ2-7	-	TGTGCCAGCAGCCAAGAAGTTGGAGGGACAGGTTCAGGTCGGATTGGCGAGCAGTACTTC	CASSQEVGGTGSGRIGEQYF
TRBV9	-	TRBJ1-2	-	TGTGCCAGCAGCGTAGCTCCAGGGAACTCTAACTATGGCTACACCTTC	CASSVAPGNSNYGYTF
TRBV6-6	-	TRBJ2-2	-	TGTGCCAGCAGTCCCCGACAGGGAGGCCCCGGGGAGCTGTTTTTT	CASSPRQGGPGELFF
TRBV12-3/TRBV12-4	TRBD2	TRBJ2-3	once	TGTGCCAGCAAGCGGGGGGGCACAGATACGCAGTATTTT	CASKRGGTDTQYF
TRBV27	TRBD2	TRBJ2-2	-	TGTGCCAGCAGTCACTATGCACCGGGACTAGCGGGGGGGAACACCGGGGAGCTGTTTTTT	CASSHYAPGLAGGNTGELFF
TRBV2	-	TRBJ1-2	-	TGTGCCAGCAGTGAATTTTGGGGCTGGAGAACTATCGGCTACACCTTC	CASSEFWGWRTIGYTF
TRBV7-9	-	TRBJ1-1	-	TGTGCCAGCAGCCTTCGGTTGGGTGAAGCTTTCTTT	CASSLRLGEAFF
TRBV4-2	-	TRBJ1-4	once	TGTGCCAGCAGCCAAAAGGGCAGGGATAATGAAAAACTGTTTTTT	CASSQKGRDNEKLFF
TRBV7-6	TRBD1	TRBJ1-1	-	TGTGCCAGCAGCTCCGGGTCCCCGACAGGGAACCCGAACACTGAAGCTTTCTTT	CASSSGSPTGNPNTEAFF
TRBV19	-	TRBJ2-1	-	TGTGCCAGTAGAAGAACCGGGGGGCCCTCCTACAATGAGCAGTTCTTC	CASRRTGGPSYNEQFF
TRBV18	-	TRBJ2-7	once	TGTGCCAGCTCACCGTCGGGAAACGACTACGAGCAGTACTTC	CASSPSGNDYEQYF
TRBV7-8	TRBD1	TRBJ1-1	-	TGTGCCAGCAGCTTACGCAGGGGGCTTGCTGAAGCTTTCTTT	CASSLRRGLAEAFF
TRBV11-2	-	TRBJ1-3	-	TGTGCCAGCAGCCTCTGGGAAAACCTCGCCGGCGAAAACACCATATATTTT	CASSLWENLAGENTIYF
TRBV27	-	TRBJ2-3	-	TGTGCCAGCAGTTCCACTAGTTTTCCTAGCACAGATACGCAGTATTTT	CASSSTSFPSTDTQYF
TRBV6-1	-	TRBJ2-5	once	TGTGCCAGCAGTGAATCAGGGGGGTGGGAGACCCAGTACTTC	CASSESGGWETQYF
TRBV27	-	TRBJ2-7	-	TGTGCCAGCAGTCCTTCCTACGAGCAGTACTTC	CASSPSYEQYF
TRBV7-9	-	TRBJ1-4	once	TGTGCCAGCAGCCCAACAGGGACTAATGAAAAACTGTTTTTT	CASSPTGTNEKLFF
TRBV7-2	TRBD1	TRBJ2-1	-	TGTGCCAGCAGCTTAGGGTTAGCTAAGGCCCAGGGGGATGAGCAGTTCTTC	CASSLGLAKAQGDEQFF
TRBV7-9	-	TRBJ2-1	-	TGTGCCAGCAGCTCACTTTCAAGCTCCTACAATGAGCAGTTCTTC	CASSSLSSSYNEQFF
TRBV29-1	-	TRBJ2-3	-	TGCAGCGGTAGCGGACTCTTCACAGATACGCAGTATTTT	CSGSGLFTDTQYF
TRBV5-1	-	TRBJ1-2	-	TGCGCCAGCAGCTTTGGCCGGCGGACAGCATTCTTATCTGGCTACACCTTC	CASSFGRRTAFLSGYTF
TRBV13	-	TRBJ2-7	-	TGTGCCAGCAGCCCCCCCGGAGGGGCCTACGAGCAGTACTTC	CASSPPGGAYEQYF
TRBV5-1	-	TRBJ1-1	once	TGCGCCAGCAGCTTGGTTATTTGGAACACTGAAGCTTTCTTT	CASSLVIWNTEAFF
TRBV6-5	-	TRBJ1-1	-	TGTGCCAGCAGTCCTACCGCGGGGAACACTGAAGCTTTCTTT	CASSPTAGNTEAFF
TRBV19	-	TRBJ1-1	few	TGTGCCAGTAGTAGGGCCAAGGGCTCGAACACTGAAGCTTTCTTT	CASSRAKGSNTEAFF
TRBV5-5	-	TRBJ2-7	-	TGTGCCAGCAGCTTGAGTTACGGGTCCTACGAGCAGTACTTC	CASSLSYGSYEQYF
TRBV5-4	TRBD2	TRBJ2-2	-	TGTGCCAGCAGCTTGGGGACTAGCGGGAGATCCGGGGAGCTGTTTTTT	CASSLGTSGRSGELFF
TRBV27	-	TRBJ1-5	-	TGTGCCAGCAGTCCAACCAATGGGTACAATCAGCCCCAGCATTTT	CASSPTNGYNQPQHF
TRBV10-3	-	TRBJ1-1	-	TGTGCCACGGCACGGGGGGGGAACACTGAAGCTTTCTTT	CATARGGNTEAFF
TRBV5-8	TRBD1	TRBJ1-2	once	TGTGCCAGCAGCTTGACAGGGGCCCCTGACTATGGCTACACCTTC	CASSLTGAPDYGYTF
TRBV15	-	TRBJ1-1	-	TGTGCCACCAGCCCCGACAGGTTGAACACTGAAGCTTTCTTT	CATSPDRLNTEAFF
TRBV4-1	-	TRBJ1-5	few	TGCGCCAGCAGCCAAGTTGTCGGGAATAGCAATCAGCCCCAGCATTTT	CASSQVVGNSNQPQHF
TRBV19	-	TRBJ1-2	-	TGTGCCAGTAGCATCGAGGGGCGCTATGGCTACACCTTC	CASSIEGRYGYTF
TRBV5-6	-	TRBJ1-2	-	TGTGCCAGCACCCTAGGCGAGTTACAGGCACCCTATGGCTACACCTTC	CASTLGELQAPYGYTF
TRBV28	TRBD2	TRBJ2-7	few	TGTGCCAGCAGTTTAAGAGCGGGAGACGTAAAAGAGCAGTACTTC	CASSLRAGDVKEQYF
TRBV6-5	-	TRBJ1-4	-	TGTGCCAGCAGCGAGACAGGCGCCTTTGAAAAACTGTTTTTT	CASSETGAFEKLFF
TRBV4-1	TRBD2	TRBJ2-3	-	TGCGCCAGCAGCCAAGGGGGACTAGCGGGGGCGAAAGCAAGCACAGATACGCAGTATTTT	CASSQGGLAGAKASTDTQYF
TRBV15	-	TRBJ2-3	-	TGTGCCACCAGCAGAGCTCCCTCCCGTGGGGGCCCAGATACGCAGTATTTT	CATSRAPSRGGPDTQYF
TRBV4-3	-	TRBJ1-2	-	TGCGCCAGCAGCCAAGAAGGTAAATTTGGCTACACCTTC	CASSQEGKFGYTF
TRBV9	TRBD1	TRBJ1-6	-	TGTGCCAGCAGCGTCGACGCGACAGGGAAAGGGTATAATTCACCCCTCCACTTT	CASSVDATGKGYNSPLHF
TRBV6-5	TRBD1	TRBJ2-7	-	TGTGCCAGCAGTTACTCGACAGGGGGCTTTTACGAGCAGTACTTC	CASSYSTGGFYEQYF
TRBV11-2	TRBD2	TRBJ2-1	-	TGTGCCAGCAGCCCCCTAAGCGGGGGATCCAATGAGCAGTTCTTC	CASSPLSGGSNEQFF
TRBV7-9	TRBD1	TRBJ2-3	-	TGTGCCAGCAGCGAAAGGGACAGAAGCACAGATACGCAGTATTTT	CASSERDRSTDTQYF
TRBV10-3	-	TRBJ2-3	-	TGTGCCATCAGTTTTGGCGGTTCTAGCACAGATACGCAGTATTTT	CAISFGGSSTDTQYF
TRBV5-4	-	TRBJ1-6	-	TGTGCCAGTGCCGCCACGGGAGGGGATTCACCCCTCCACTTT	CASAATGGDSPLHF
TRBV29-1	-	TRBJ2-3	-	TGCAGCGTTGTGGCGGCAGATCGCACAGATACGCAGTATTTT	CSVVAADRTDTQYF